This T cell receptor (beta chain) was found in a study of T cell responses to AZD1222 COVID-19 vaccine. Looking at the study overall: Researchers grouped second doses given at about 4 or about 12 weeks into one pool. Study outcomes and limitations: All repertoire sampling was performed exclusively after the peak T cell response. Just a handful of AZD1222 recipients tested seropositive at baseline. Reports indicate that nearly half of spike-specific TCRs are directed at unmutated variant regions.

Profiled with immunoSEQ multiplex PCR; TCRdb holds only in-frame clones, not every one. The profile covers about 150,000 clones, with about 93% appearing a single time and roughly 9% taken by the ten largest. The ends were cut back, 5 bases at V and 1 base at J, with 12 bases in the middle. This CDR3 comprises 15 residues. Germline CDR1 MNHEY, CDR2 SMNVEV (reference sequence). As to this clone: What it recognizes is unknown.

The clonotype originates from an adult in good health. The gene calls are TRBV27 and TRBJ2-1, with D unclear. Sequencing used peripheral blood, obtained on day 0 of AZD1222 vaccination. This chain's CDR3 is CASSPRPLSYNEQFF. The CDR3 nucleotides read TGTGCCAGCAGTCCTAGGCCACTTTCCTACAATGAGCAGTTCTTC.